In its sample, the clone carrying this T cell receptor beta chain was seen a few times. The record originates from a study of T cells in Graves' hyperthyroidism and ophthalmopathy. RNA transcripts served as the template for amplifying TCR beta CDR3 regions. The HTBI primer set was used in a first-round RT-PCR of the TCR CDR3. TCRdb re-derived calls from the multiplex PCR reads in MiXCR, one entry per CDR3 protein. The table includes approximately 410,000 distinct CDR3 sequences, around 15% detected once. The source of this sequence is a man aged 18 to 29 with Graves' ophthalmopathy. The sequenced material came from blood.

Here the CDR3 reads CASREGYYEQYF. The CDR3 DNA follows: TGTGCCAGCAGGGAGGGGTACTACGAGCAGTACTTC. This chain uses TRBV7-9 with TRBJ2-7, with D perhaps matching TRBD2 (6 bases). With 6 bases removed from V and 3 bases from J, the gap between germline ends came to 9 bases. Per the germline V gene, CDR1 is SEHNR and CDR2 is FQNEAQ (reference sequence). The CDR3 is made up of 12 amino acids.